This TCR beta chain was identified in a study of T cells in Graves' hyperthyroidism and ophthalmopathy. Trimming stripped 0 bases from V and 1 base from J, with 13 bases between. Germline V gives CDR1 SGHTS, CDR2 YDEGEE. The CDR3 spans 16 residues. This clonotype was found a few times. Amplification of TCR beta CDR3 regions was performed using RNA transcripts as template. During a first-round RT-PCR of the TCR CDR3, the HTBI primer set was used. TCRdb redid the calling of the multiplex PCR reads with MiXCR, one entry per CDR3 protein. The table shows approximately 720,000 distinct CDR3 sequences, with about 19% occurring only once. Uncontrolled infection, other autoimmune disease, pregnancy or lactation barred patients from enrollment.

The sequenced sample consisted of blood. This TCR was sampled from a woman between 50 and 59 years old with Graves' hyperthyroidism that later progressed to Graves' ophthalmopathy. The chain uses TRBV5-8 and TRBJ1-2; D is undetermined. The CDR3, as DNA: TGTGCCAGCAGCTTGGCCGTTTCACGCAGTAACTATGGCTACACCTTC. Amino acid sequence: CASSLAVSRSNYGYTF. The full variable domain, rest sourced from reference TRBV5-8 and TRBJ1-2, is EAGVTQSPTHLIKTRGQQATLRCSPISGHTSVYWYQQALGLGLQFLLWYDEGEERNRGNFPPRFSGRQFPNYSSELNVNALELEDSALYLCASSLAVSRSNYGYTFGSGTRLTVV.